This T cell receptor (beta chain) was retrieved from a study of post-analysis software for immune sequencing data. Study details: Relapsing-remitting, secondary progressive and progressive-relapsing multiple sclerosis were all included among the disease courses. Study conclusions and caveats: A significant reduction in normalized Chao1 diversity was observed in multiple sclerosis patients versus controls. TRBV5-6, TRBV5-1 and TRBV20-1 were among roughly five TRBV segments more frequent in patients than controls. Same-batch samples co-clustered strongly by F measure.

This CDR3 region has 14 residues. CDR1 is SQVTM, CDR2 ANQGSEA, per germline. Trimming stripped 3 bases from V and 5 bases from J, with 16 bases between. cDNA libraries of TCR beta carried unique molecular identifiers. TCRdb analysed the PCR reads with MiXCR anew, one entry per CDR3 protein. The sample lists more than 450,000 distinct CDR3 sequences; about a third were seen once. This clonotype was observed a handful of times. Its antigen is currently unknown. This sequence originates from a girl aged 2-17 years with multiple sclerosis. Sequenced input: blood. The chain links TRBV29-1 to TRBJ1-1; possibly TRBD1 for D (5 bases). The CDR3 is CSVELGGDLTEAFF. CDR3 DNA sequence: TGCAGCGTTGAGCTAGGAGGGGACTTGACTGAAGCTTTCTTT.